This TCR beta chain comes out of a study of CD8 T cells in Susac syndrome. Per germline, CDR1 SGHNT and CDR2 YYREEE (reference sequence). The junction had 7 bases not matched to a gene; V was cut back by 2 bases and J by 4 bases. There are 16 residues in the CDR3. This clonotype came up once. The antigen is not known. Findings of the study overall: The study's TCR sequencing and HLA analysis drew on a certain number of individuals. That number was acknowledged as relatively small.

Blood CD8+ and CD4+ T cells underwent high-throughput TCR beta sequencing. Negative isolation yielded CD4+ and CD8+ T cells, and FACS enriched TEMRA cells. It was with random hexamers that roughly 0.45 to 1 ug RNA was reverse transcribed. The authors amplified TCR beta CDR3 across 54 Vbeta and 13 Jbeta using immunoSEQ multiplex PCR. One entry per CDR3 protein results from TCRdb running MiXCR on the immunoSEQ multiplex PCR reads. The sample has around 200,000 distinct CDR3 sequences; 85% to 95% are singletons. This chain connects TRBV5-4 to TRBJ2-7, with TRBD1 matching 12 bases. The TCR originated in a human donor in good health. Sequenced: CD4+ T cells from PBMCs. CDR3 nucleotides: TGTGCCAGCAGCTTTTGGGACAGGGGGCTCGGATACGAGCAGTACGTC. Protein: CASSFWDRGLGYEQYV.